A single sample gave rise to the 3 T cell receptor beta chains below, sequenced in a study of radiotherapy plus CTLA-4 blockade in lung cancer. Measured with immunoSEQ multiplex PCR; TCRdb has only the in-frame clones, and not every one. In the table there are around 45,000 clones, over 60% of which are singletons. This specimen consisted of peripheral blood, obtained from a patient treated with radiotherapy plus ipilimumab. These receptors were taken from a human donor with non-small cell lung cancer who had a partial response to radiotherapy plus ipilimumab.

The V and J genes are TRBV6-1 and TRBJ2-7; perhaps TRBD1 as D (6 bases). The CDR3 has 13 amino acids. Trimming removed 5 bases from V and 1 base from J, with 9 bases in between. Germline values: CDR1 MNHNS, CDR2 SASEGT. The CDR3 bases are TGTGCCAGCAGTTCAACAGGGTCCTACGAGCAGTACTTC. Its protein product is CASSSTGSYEQYF.

This clone has more than one count but fewer than ten. Here the CDR3 reads CASSPGTGINYGYTF. The CDR3 bases are TGTGCCAGCAGCCCGGGGACAGGAATTAACTATGGCTACACCTTC. The chain combines TRBV7-2 with TRBJ1-2; 8 bases are shared with TRBD1. This CDR3 has 15 amino acids. V lost 5 bases to trimming and J lost 1 base; unmatched junction nucleotides: 6. Germline V lookup: CDR1 SGHTA, CDR2 FQGNSA.

This clone has only one observation. The CDR3 bases are TGTGCCACCTTCCCCGAGCGGCCCCGGGGGGATACGCAGTATTTT. Protein sequence: CATFPERPRGDTQYF. The rearrangement joins TRBV2 to TRBJ2-3; maybe TRBD2 (6 bases). The V gene lost 10 bases and the J gene lost 6 bases, with 23 bases spanning the gap. CDR1 is SNHLY and CDR2 is FYNNEI in the germline V gene. The CDR3 runs to 15 residues. The full variable domain, in which reference TRBV2 and TRBJ2-3 provide the parts outside the CDR3, is EPEVTQTPSHQVTQMGQEVILRCVPISNHLYFYWYRQILGQKVEFLVSFYNNEISEKSEIFDDQFSVERPDGSNFTLKIRSTKLEDSAMYFCATFPERPRGDTQYFGPGTRLTVL.